This T cell receptor beta chain was sequenced for a study of cytomegalovirus exposure and HLA in healthy donors. V lost 1 base, J lost 2 bases, and 12 bases stayed unmatched. This CDR3 is built from 17 residues. Germline V CDR1 and CDR2: SGHRS, YFSETQ. Only in-frame clones appear in the TCRdb table, and some are missing; sequencing was by immunoSEQ multiplex PCR. The table shows about 240,000 clones, with approximately 84% occurring only once. The source of this sequence is a woman aged 25-40 years in good health and CMV-seropositive. Sequencing input: PBMCs. The rearrangement links TRBV5-1 to TRBJ2-7, with TRBD2 matching 7 bases. DNA for the CDR3: TGCGCCAGCAGCTTGTTATCGGCGGGGAGGGACCCCTACGAGCAGTACTTC. This codes for CASSLLSAGRDPYEQYF.